The entry below describes one T cell receptor beta chain. Its target antigen remains unknown. No much larger clone exists at a distance of one base, and base qualities are not known. The library was produced with the immunoSEQ multiplex PCR assay. TCRdb mirrors the immuneACCESS table, restricted to in-frame sequences. Some clones are absent from its copies; in checked studies, under half trace to an unresolved V gene, and the reason for the others is unknown. This sample gives 100,000 or so clones in total; about 94% of them show up just once. Around 1.8% of the sample is in the top ten clones. The sample comes from a study of T cell changes during pregnancy in multiple sclerosis (dated by TCRdb to between 2018 and 2021). Broadly, across the study: Changes in the T cell repertoire over the course of pregnancy were examined in this study in women with multiple sclerosis.

The CDR3 spans 15 residues, from the cysteine through the phenylalanine. The only DNA kept is the CDR3, 45 bases in frame from the first base. Trimming costs V 7 bases and J 4 bases, and their ends lie 18 bases apart. According to the germline V gene, CDR1 reads SNHLY and CDR2 reads FYNNEI. The V and J genes are TRBV2 and TRBJ2-3; the best D guess is TRBD2, with 7 bases matching. Sequences were derived from peripheral blood, sampled after pregnancy. The source of this sequence is a female donor in good health, enrolled as a control in a pregnancy study. In nucleotide form, the sequence is TGTGCCAGCACCCGGAGGGGGAGGGGGGCAGATACGCAGTATTTT. It translates as CASTRRGRGADTQYF.